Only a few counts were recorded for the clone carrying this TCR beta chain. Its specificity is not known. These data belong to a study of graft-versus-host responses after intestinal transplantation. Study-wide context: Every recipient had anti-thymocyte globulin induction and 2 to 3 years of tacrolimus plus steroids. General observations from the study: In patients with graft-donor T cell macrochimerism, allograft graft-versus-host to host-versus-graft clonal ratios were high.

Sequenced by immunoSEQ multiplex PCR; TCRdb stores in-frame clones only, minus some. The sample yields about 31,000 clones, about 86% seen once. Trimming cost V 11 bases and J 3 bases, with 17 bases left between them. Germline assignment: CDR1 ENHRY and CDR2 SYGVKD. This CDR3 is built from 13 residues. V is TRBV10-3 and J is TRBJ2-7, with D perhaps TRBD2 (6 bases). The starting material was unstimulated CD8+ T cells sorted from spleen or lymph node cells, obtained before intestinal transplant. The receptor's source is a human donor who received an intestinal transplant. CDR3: CAAAPGRGYEQYF. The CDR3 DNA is TGTGCCGCCGCGCCAGGGCGGGGCTACGAGCAGTACTTC.